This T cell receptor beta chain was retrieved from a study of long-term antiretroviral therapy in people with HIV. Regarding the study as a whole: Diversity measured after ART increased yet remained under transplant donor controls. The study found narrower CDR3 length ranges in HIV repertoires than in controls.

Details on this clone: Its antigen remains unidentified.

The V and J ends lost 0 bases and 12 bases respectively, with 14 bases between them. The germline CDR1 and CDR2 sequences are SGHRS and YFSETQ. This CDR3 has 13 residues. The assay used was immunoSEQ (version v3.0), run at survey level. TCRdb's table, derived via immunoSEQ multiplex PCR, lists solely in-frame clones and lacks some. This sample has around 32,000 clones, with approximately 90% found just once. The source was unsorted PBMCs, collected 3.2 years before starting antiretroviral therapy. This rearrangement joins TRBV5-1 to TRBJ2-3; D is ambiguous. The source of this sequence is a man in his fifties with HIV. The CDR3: CASSLGYISTQYF. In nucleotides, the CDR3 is TGCGCCAGCAGCTTGGGTTATATTTCCACCCAGTATTTT.